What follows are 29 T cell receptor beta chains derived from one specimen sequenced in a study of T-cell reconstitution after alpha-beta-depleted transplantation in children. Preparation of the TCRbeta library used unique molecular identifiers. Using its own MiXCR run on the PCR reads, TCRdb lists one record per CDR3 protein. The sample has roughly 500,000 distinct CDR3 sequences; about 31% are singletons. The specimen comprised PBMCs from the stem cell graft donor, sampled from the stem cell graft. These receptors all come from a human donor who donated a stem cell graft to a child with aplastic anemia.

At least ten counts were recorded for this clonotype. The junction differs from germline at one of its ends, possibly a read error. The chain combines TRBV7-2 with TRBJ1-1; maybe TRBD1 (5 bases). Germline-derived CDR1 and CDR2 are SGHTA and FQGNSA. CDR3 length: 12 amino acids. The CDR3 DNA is TGTGCCAGCAGTTTAGGGGCCACTGAAGCTTTCTTT. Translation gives CASSLGATEAFF.

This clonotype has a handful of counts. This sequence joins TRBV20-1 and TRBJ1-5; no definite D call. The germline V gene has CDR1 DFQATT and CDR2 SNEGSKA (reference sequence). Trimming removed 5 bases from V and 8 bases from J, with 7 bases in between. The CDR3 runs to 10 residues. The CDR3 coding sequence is TGCAGTGCTCGGGGAGAGCCCCAGCATTTT. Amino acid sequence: CSARGEPQHF.

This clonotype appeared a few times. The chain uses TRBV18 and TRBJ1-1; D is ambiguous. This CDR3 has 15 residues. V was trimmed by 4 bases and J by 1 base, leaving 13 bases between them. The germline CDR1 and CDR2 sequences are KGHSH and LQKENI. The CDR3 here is CASSLYRTENTEAFF. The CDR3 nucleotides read TGTGCCAGCTCACTGTACCGTACTGAGAACACTGAAGCTTTCTTT.

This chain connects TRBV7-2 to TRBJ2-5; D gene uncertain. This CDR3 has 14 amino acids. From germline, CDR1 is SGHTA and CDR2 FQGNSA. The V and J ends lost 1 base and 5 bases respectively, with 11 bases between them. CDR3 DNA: TGTGCCAGCAGCTTAGTTCCGGGTCTTGAGACCCAGTACTTC. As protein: CASSLVPGLETQYF.

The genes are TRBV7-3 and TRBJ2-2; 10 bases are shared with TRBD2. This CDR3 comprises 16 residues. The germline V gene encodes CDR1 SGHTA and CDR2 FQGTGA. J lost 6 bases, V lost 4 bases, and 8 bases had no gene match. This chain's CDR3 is CASSSPAGGKAGELFF. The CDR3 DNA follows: TGTGCCAGCAGCTCCCCAGCGGGAGGGAAGGCCGGGGAGCTGTTTTTT. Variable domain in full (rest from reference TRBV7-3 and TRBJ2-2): GAGVSQTPSNKVTEKGKYVELRCDPISGHTALYWYRQSLGQGPEFLIYFQGTGAADDSGLPNDRFFAVRPEGSVSTLKIQRTERGDSAVYLCASSSPAGGKAGELFFGEGSRLTVL.

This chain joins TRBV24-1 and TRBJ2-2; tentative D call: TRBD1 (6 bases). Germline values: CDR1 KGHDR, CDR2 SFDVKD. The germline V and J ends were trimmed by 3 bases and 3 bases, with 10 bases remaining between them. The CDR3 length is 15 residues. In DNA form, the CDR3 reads TGTGCCACCAGTGATGGGACAACGGACACCGGGGAGCTGTTTTTT. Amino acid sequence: CATSDGTTDTGELFF.

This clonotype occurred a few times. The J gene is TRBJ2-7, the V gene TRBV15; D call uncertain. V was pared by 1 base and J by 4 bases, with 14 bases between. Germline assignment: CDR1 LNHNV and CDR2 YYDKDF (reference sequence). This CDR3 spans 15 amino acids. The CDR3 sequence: CATSRGQGPPYEQYV. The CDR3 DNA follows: TGTGCCACCAGCAGAGGTCAAGGGCCTCCATACGAGCAGTACGTC.

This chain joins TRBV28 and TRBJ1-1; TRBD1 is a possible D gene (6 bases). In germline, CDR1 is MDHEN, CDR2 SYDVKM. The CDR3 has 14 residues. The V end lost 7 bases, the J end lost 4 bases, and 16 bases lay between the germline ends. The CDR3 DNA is TGTGCCAGCACCGCGCCCGGACAGACCACTGAAGCTTTCTTT. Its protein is CASTAPGQTTEAFF.

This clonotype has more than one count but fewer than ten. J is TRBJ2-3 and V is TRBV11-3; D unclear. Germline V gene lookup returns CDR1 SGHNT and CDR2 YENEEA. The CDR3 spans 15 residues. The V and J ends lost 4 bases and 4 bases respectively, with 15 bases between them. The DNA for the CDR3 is TGTGCCAGCAGCTCTCGCGGCTCCCCCCCAGATACGCAGTATTTT. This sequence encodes CASSSRGSPPDTQYF.

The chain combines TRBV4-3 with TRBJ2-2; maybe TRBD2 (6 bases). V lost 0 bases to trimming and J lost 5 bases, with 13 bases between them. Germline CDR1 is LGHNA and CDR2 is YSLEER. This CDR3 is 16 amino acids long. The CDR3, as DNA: TGCGCCAGCAGCCAAGATTATGGTGGGACTACCGGGGAGCTGTTTTTT. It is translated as CASSQDYGGTTGELFF.

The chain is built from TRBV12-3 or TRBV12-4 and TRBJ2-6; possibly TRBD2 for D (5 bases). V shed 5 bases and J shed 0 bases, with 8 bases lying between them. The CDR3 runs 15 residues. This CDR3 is CASSETNSGANVLTF. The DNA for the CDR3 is TGTGCCAGCAGTGAGACTAACTCTGGGGCCAACGTCCTGACTTTC.

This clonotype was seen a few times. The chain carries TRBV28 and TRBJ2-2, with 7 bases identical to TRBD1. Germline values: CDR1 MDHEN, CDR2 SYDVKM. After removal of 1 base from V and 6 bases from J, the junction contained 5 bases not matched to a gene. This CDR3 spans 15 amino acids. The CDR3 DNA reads TGTGCCAGCAGTTTATCATTAACAGGGGCCGGGGAGCTGTTTTTT. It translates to CASSLSLTGAGELFF.

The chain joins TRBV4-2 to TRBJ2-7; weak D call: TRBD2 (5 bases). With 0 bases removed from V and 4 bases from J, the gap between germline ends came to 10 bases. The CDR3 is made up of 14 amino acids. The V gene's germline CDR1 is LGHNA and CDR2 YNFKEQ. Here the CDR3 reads CASSQEYGGYEQYF. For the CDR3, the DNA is TGTGCCAGCAGCCAAGAGTACGGAGGTTACGAGCAGTACTTC.

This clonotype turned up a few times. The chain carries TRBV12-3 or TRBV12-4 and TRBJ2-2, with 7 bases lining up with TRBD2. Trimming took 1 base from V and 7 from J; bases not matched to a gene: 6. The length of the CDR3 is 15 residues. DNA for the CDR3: TGTGCCAGCAGTTTAGGCGGGGGTGATATCGGGGAGCTGTTTTTT. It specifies CASSLGGGDIGELFF.

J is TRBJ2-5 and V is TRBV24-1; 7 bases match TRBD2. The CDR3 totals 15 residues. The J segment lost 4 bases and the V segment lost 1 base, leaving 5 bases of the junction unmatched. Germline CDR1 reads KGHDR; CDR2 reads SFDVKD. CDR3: CATSDFEGRGETQYF. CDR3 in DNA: TGTGCCACCAGTGATTTTGAGGGGAGGGGAGAGACCCAGTACTTC.

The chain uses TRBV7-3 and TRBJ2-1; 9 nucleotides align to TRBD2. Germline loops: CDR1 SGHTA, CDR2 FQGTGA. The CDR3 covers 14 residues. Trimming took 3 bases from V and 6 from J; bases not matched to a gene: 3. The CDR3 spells CASSFGTSSNEQFF. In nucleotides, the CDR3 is TGTGCCAGCAGCTTTGGGACTAGCAGCAATGAGCAGTTCTTC.

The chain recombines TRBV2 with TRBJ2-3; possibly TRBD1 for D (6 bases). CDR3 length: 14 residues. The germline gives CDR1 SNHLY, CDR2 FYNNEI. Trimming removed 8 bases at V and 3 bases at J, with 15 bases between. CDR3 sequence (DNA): TGTGCCAGCCCACAGGGAGACCCGACAGATACGCAGTATTTT. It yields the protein CASPQGDPTDTQYF.

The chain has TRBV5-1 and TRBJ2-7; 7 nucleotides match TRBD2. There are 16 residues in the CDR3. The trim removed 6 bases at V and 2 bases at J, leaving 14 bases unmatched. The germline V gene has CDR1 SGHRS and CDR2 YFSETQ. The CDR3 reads CASNETPGTIPYEQYF. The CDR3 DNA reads TGCGCCAGCAACGAAACGCCCGGGACTATCCCCTACGAGCAGTACTTC.

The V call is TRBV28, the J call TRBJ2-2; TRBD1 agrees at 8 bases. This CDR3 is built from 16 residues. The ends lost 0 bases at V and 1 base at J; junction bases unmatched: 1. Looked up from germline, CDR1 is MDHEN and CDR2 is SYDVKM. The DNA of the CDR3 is TGTGCCAGCAGTTTATGGGGGACAGGGAACACCGGGGAGCTGTTTTTT. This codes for CASSLWGTGNTGELFF.

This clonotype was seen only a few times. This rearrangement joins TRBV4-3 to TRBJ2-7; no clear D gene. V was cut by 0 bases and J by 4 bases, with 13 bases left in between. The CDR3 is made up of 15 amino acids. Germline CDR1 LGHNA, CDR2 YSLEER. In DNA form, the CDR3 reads TGCGCCAGCAGCCAAGATCACGAGTACCCATACGAGCAGTACTTC. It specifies CASSQDHEYPYEQYF.

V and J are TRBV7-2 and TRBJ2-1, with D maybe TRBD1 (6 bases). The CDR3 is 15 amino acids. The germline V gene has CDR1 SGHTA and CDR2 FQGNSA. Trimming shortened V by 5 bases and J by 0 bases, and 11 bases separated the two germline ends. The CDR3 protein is CASSVQGSSYNEQFF. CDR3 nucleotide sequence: TGTGCCAGCAGCGTACAGGGCAGCTCCTACAATGAGCAGTTCTTC.

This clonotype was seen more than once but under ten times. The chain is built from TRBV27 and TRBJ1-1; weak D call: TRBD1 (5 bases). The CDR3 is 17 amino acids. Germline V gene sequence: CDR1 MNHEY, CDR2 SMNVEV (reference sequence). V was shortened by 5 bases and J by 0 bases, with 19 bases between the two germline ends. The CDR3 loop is CASSMMGRNYMNTEAFF. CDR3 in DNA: TGTGCCAGCAGTATGATGGGACGGAACTACATGAACACTGAAGCTTTCTTT.

This CDR3 reads CSVGWGSSYEQYF. The CDR3 DNA is TGCAGCGTTGGTTGGGGGAGCTCCTACGAGCAGTACTTC. The J gene is TRBJ2-7, the V gene TRBV29-1, with D perhaps matching TRBD1 or TRBD2 (5 bases each). The CDR3 contains 13 residues. Germline V gene lookup returns CDR1 SQVTM and CDR2 ANQGSEA. The V end lost 4 bases, the J end lost 0 bases, and 10 bases lay between the germline ends.

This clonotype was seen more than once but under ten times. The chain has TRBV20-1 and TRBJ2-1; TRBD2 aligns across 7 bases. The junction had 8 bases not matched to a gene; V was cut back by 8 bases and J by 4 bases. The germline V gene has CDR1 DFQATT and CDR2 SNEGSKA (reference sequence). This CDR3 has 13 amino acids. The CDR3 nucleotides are TGCAGTCCCATGGGGGGGACTTACAATGAGCAGTTCTTC. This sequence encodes CSPMGGTYNEQFF.

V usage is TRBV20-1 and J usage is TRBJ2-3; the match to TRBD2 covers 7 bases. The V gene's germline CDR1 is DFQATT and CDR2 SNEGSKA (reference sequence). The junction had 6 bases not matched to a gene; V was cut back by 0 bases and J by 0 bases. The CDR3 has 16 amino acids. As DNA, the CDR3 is TGCAGTGCTAGAGATCCCAGCGGGACCAGCACAGATACGCAGTATTTT. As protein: CSARDPSGTSTDTQYF.

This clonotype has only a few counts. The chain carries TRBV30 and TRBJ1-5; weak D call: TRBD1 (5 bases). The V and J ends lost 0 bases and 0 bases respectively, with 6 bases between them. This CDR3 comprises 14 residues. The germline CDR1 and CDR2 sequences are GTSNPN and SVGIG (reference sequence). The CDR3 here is CAWSVGVSNQPQHF. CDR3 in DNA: TGTGCCTGGAGTGTGGGGGTTAGCAATCAGCCCCAGCATTTT.

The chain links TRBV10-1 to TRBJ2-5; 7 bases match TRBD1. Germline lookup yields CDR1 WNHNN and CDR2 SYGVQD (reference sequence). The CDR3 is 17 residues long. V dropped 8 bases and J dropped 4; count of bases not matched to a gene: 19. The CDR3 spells CASEVPREGAFLETQYF. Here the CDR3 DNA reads TGCGCCAGCGAAGTCCCCCGTGAGGGGGCATTTTTAGAGACCCAGTACTTC.

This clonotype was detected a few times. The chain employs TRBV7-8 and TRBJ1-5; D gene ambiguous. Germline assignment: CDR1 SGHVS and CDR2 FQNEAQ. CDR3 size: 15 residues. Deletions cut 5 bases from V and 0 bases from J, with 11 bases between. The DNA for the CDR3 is TGTGCCAGCAGCCTCCAAGACGGTAGCAATCAGCCCCAGCATTTT. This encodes CASSLQDGSNQPQHF.

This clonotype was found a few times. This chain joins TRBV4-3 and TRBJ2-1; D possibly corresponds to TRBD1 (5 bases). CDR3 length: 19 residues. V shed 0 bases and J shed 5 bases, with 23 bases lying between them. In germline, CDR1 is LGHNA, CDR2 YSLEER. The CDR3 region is CASSQDWGERKRTDNEQFF. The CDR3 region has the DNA TGCGCCAGCAGCCAAGATTGGGGCGAACGGAAAAGAACGGACAATGAGCAGTTCTTC.